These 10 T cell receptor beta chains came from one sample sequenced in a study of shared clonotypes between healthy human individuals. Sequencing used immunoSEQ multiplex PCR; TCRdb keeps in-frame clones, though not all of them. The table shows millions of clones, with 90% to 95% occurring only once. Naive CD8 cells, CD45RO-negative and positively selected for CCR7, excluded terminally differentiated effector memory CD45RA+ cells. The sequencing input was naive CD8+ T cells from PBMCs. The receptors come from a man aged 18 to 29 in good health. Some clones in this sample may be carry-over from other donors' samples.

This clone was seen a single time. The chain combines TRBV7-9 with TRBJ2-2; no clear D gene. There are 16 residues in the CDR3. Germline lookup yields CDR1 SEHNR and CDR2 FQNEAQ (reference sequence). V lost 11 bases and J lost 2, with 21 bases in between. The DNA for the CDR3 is TGTGCCTTAAAGGGTTATTCGGATAGTAACACCGGGGAGCTGTTTTTT. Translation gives CALKGYSDSNTGELFF. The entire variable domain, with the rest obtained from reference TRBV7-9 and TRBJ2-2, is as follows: DTGVSQNPRHKITKRGQNVTFRCDPISEHNRLYWYRQTLGQGPEFLTYFQNEAQLEKSRLLSDRFSAERPKGSFSTLEIQRTEQGDSAMYLCALKGYSDSNTGELFFGEGSRLTVL.

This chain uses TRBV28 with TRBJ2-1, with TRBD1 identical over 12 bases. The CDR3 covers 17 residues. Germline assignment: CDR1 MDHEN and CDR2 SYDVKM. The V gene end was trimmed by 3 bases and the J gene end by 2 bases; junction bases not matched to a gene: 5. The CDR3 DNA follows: TGTGCCAGCAGTTTGGGGACAGGGGGCGCGACCTACAATGAGCAGTTCTTC. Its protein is CASSLGTGGATYNEQFF.

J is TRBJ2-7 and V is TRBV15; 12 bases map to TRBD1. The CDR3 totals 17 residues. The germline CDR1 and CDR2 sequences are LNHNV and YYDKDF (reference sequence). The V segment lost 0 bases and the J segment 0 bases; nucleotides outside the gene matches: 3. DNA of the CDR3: TGTGCCACCAGCAGAGATCAGGGACAGGGGGCCTCCTACGAGCAGTACTTC. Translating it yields CATSRDQGQGASYEQYF.

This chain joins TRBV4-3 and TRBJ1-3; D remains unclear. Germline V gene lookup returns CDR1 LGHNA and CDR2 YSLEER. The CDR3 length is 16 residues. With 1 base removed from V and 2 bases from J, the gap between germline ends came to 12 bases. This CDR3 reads CASSQVSNIPGNTIYF. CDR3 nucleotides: TGCGCCAGCAGCCAAGTCAGTAACATACCTGGAAACACCATATATTTT.

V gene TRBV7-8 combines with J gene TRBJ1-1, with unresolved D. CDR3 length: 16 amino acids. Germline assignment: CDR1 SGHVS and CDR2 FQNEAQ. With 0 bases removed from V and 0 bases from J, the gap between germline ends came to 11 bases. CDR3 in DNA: TGTGCCAGCAGCTTAGCGCGAGGTGATTTGAACACTGAAGCTTTCTTT. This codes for CASSLARGDLNTEAFF.

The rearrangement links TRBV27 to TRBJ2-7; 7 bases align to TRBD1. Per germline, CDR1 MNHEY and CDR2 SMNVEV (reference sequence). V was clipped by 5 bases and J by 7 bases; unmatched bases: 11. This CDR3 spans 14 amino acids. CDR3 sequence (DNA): TGTGCCAGCAGTCCATATCGACAGGGCGGAGAGCAGTACTTC. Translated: CASSPYRQGGEQYF.

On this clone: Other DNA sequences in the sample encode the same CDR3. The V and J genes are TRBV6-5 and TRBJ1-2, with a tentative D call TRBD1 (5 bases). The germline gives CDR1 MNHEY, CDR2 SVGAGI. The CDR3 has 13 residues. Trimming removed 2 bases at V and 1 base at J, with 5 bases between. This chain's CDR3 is CASSYQGNYGYTF. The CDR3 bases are TGTGCCAGCAGTTACCAGGGTAACTATGGCTACACCTTC.

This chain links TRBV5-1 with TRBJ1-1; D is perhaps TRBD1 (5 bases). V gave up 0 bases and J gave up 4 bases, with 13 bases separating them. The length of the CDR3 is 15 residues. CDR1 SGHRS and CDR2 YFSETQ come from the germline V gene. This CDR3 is CASSLVGRASTEAFF. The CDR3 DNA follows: TGCGCCAGCAGCTTGGTGGGCAGGGCAAGCACTGAAGCTTTCTTT.

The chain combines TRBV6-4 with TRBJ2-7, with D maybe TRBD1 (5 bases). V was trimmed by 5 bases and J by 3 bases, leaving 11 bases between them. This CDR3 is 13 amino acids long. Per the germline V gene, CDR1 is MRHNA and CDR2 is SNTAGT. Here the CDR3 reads CASSRGIGYEQYF. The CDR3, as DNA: TGTGCCAGCAGTAGGGGCATTGGCTACGAGCAGTACTTC.

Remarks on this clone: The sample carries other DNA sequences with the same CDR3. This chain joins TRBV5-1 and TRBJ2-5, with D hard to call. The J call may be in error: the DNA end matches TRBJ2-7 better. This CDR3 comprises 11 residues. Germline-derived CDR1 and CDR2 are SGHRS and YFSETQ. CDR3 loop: CASSLGHEQYF. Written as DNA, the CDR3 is TGCGCCAGCAGCTTGGGGCACGAGCAGTACTTC.